Described below is a single T cell receptor beta chain sequence and its context. Its antigen is unknown. Investigators reverse transcribed all isolated RNA, so they sequenced expressed TCRB transcripts. TCRdb's table, derived via immunoSEQ multiplex PCR, lists solely in-frame clones and lacks some. Seen here are roughly 150,000 clones, 11% observed once, and the top ten hold around 2%. The record originates from a study of beta chain features in type 1 diabetes. General study findings and limits: When Type 1 diabetes patients were examined, their TCRB CDR3s proved moderately but significantly shorter in all four CD4+ subsets.

The CDR3 has 16 amino acids. The germline gives CDR1 SGDLS, CDR2 YYNGEE. V was clipped by 0 bases and J by 4 bases; unmatched bases: 6. What was sequenced was central memory CD4+ T cells from blood. The clonotype comes from a young man in good health. The J gene is TRBJ2-4, the V gene TRBV9; 8 bases agree with TRBD1. CDR3 amino acids: CASSVAWGQAKNIQYF. DNA for the CDR3: TGTGCCAGCAGCGTAGCTTGGGGACAGGCTAAAAACATTCAGTACTTC.